This T cell receptor beta chain was recorded in a study of cytomegalovirus exposure and HLA in healthy donors. Study results and limitations: Some TCR beta chains (roughly 160 of them) were listed as cytomegalovirus-associated.

Profiled with immunoSEQ multiplex PCR; TCRdb holds only in-frame clones, not every one. The sample has about 130,000 clones, about 88% seen once. Of note for this clone: The target antigen is unknown.

The source material was PBMCs. This sequence originates from a woman aged 18 to 35 in good health and CMV-seronegative.

The CDR3 region is CSVDGSITTPETQYF. CDR3 sequence (DNA): TGCAGCGTTGATGGATCTATTACTACCCCGGAGACCCAGTACTTC. V gene TRBV29-1 combines with J gene TRBJ2-5, with unresolved D. V dropped 3 bases and J dropped 5 bases, with 19 bases sitting between them. The CDR3 runs to 15 residues. Germline CDR1 and CDR2: SQVTM and ANQGSEA.